This T cell receptor (beta chain) is from a study of response to subunit inactivated influenza vaccine. Turning to this clonotype: Its antigen remains unidentified.

TCRdb re-derived calls from the RT-PCR reads in MiXCR, one entry per CDR3 protein. The sample shows approximately 500,000 distinct CDR3 sequences, over 10% of them seen only once. Study observations and caveats: Each seasonal influenza vaccination recruits few new T cells, the authors suggested.

The sequencing here drew on PBMCs from blood, taken around seven weeks after vaccination. The sequence derives from a man aged 50 or older who received an inactivated influenza vaccine.

In nucleotides, the CDR3 is TGCAGTGCTAGAATCTGGGGACTAGCGGTTTTCTCAGATACGCAGTATTTT. Amino acids: CSARIWGLAVFSDTQYF. The V call is TRBV20-1, the J call TRBJ2-3, with TRBD2 matching 11 bases. V was clipped by 2 bases and J by 4 bases; unmatched bases: 11. Looked up from germline, CDR1 is DFQATT and CDR2 is SNEGSKA (reference sequence). The CDR3 consists of 17 residues.